The present entry profiles one TCR beta chain with its context. This receptor's antigen is unknown. There are no base qualities to consult, and no much larger clone falls within one base. The cohort comprised hundreds of healthy bone marrow donors. At the time of sampling, every cohort member was nominally healthy, though immune exposures that went unrecorded were likely present. The donor was CMV seropositive and belonged to the group of about 290 seropositive cohort members. Each donor provided a peripheral blood sample, and peripheral blood mononuclear cells were used for TCR beta sequencing. The Qiagen DNeasy Blood Extraction Kit was used to extract genomic DNA from the blood cell samples. This sample is part of a study of cytomegalovirus exposure and HLA in healthy donors (dated by TCRdb to between 2016 and 2019). At the level of the whole study: According to an earlier analysis of 550 to 700 of the donors, roughly 180 million T cells yielded 120 million or so unique TCR beta sequences and about 300 Gb of sequence data. Because of strong linkage in the cohort, a handful of DR-DQ haplotypes were treated as single units for association and clustering. Across approximately 400 genotyped donors of the cohort, an average of about 220,000 unique TCR beta nucleotide sequences per donor were sequenced, and around 20% of those sequences were non-productive. All discovery cohort repertoires had been generated using a single sequencing platform. The later analysis used no new phenotypic data to find candidate immune exposures, relying instead on TCR beta sequences and their occurrence across donors. Of the approximately 400 genotyped donors, 81% were placed in the genetic ancestry cluster associated with self-reported Caucasian donors. The study combined high-throughput TCR immunosequencing, statistical association of individual TCRs with disease status, and machine learning to predict cytomegalovirus infection status. A separate validation cohort of 100 to 150 different subjects was used in addition to the roughly 700-subject first cohort. The study was designed to test whether signatures of past pathogen exposure could be identified by cataloging public T cell receptors. Both class I and class II loci were covered by HLA typing, at four-digit resolution. Typing coverage differed by locus: A, B, C, DRB1 and DQB1 were typed in about 620-630 donors, DQA1 in approximately 520, DPA1 in 606, and DPB1 in roughly 470. An early release that covered more than 550 HLA-typed donors contained around 300 gigabases of sequencing data and roughly 84 million unique TCR sequences. In a later genetic analysis, genome-wide SNP genotypes for about 65% of the 666 donors were used, and that subset was treated as a discovery cohort. To decide whether each TCR beta V gene segment behaved as functional or pseudogenic, an earlier analysis of several hundred of the donors relied on high-throughput TCR beta sequencing. The study profiled the T cell repertoires of hundreds of subjects by immunosequencing and related them to cytomegalovirus serostatus. A later analysis re-analyzed previously published TCR beta repertoires from 666 donors and added high-resolution HLA genotyping to study TCR occurrence patterns. Donor age, sex, ethnicity and CMV serostatus were compiled alongside the repertoire data.

The library was produced with the immunoSEQ multiplex PCR assay. The multiplex PCR relied on a mix of 60 forward primers for TCR Vbeta segments and 13 reverse primers for TCR Jbeta segments. Amplification of the CDR3 region of rearranged TCR beta genes was performed with a multiplex PCR assay on genomic DNA. Amplified TCR beta libraries were sequenced as 87-base-pair reads on the Illumina HiSeq System. The authors' pipeline ran thus. A later analysis tallied 75 million to 85 million unique TCR beta chains across the approximately 670 repertoires, and some 12 million of those chains were shared by two or more donors. Raw reads were error-corrected and collapsed into unique sequences by a nearest-neighbor algorithm in which closely related sequences were merged to remove PCR and sequencing errors. Alignment of CDR3 sequences to IMGT reference sequences was used to assign V, D and J gene segments. For a sequence to be retained, a match of at least six nucleotides to both a V gene segment and a J gene segment was required. A rearrangement was called productive if the CDR3 had no stop codons and remained in frame with V and J, and every other rearrangement was called non-productive. CDR3 was defined by IMGT convention, running from the second conserved V-encoded cysteine to the conserved J-encoded phenylalanine. The earlier analysis of 500 to 750 of the donors excluded any sequence lacking an unambiguous match to a single V gene segment. In an earlier analysis of a few hundred of the donors, V segments were called functional above 56.7% productive rearrangements and were called segregating when the between-donor standard deviation exceeded 5%. A statistical classification framework was developed to diagnose cytomegalovirus status using the catalog of TCR beta chain sequences. A later analysis assigned V and J genes by comparing TCR nucleotide sequences with IMGT/GENE-DB human TR gene sequences. Using the TCRdist pipeline, a later analysis assigned CDR3 sequences along with most-parsimonious VDJ recombination scenarios. In a later analysis, each TCR beta chain was defined by its CDR3 amino acid sequence together with its V-gene family, and reads lacking a unique V-gene family were excluded. In a later analysis, some 600 highly shared, low-generation-probability nucleotide sequences were removed to address suspected cross-contamination and a sequencing artifact. A later analysis calculated a clonal expansion index for each public chain from normalized within-repertoire ranks of inferred template counts. A later analysis computed generation probabilities with a VDJ recombination model fitted to out-of-frame rearrangements, and checked the results against IGoR. In a later analysis, TCR-TCR, TCR-HLA and TCR-CMV co-occurrence was scored with hypergeometric tests, and a repertoire-size bias correction was applied to TCR pairs. A later analysis estimated false discovery rates by permuting HLA or CMV assignments 20 times. In a later analysis, co-occurring TCRs were grouped using DBSCAN, with TCRdist sequence similarity added in when clustering inside HLA-allele-positive subsets. Repertoires with fewer than 30,000 or more than 120,000 public chains were left out of co-occurrence clustering, as were five repertoires with anomalous nucleotide sharing. Here the immuneACCESS table is served through TCRdb, limited to in-frame sequences with V and J called. Missing clones are a known gap in these copies; in checked studies unresolved V genes cover under half, and the rest lacks a known reason. Clonal size and the V and J genes are those of that table, whereas D and trimming came from the DNA. This sample comprises around 180,000 clones, 70% to 90% of them detected only once. Of the sample, about 1.9% is held by the ten largest clones.

Here is what the overall study found, with its caveats: Assigning TCR associations to individual alleles was difficult when HLA alleles, especially DR and DQ, strongly co-occurred. The presence/absence analyses assumed that sequencing depth was roughly uniform across donors, and that assumption may not be true. Cytomegalovirus status was reported to be diagnosed by the classifier with high specificity and sensitivity in both the original and validation cohorts. A group of highly shared sequence variants was considered likely to be a technical artifact of the sequencing pipeline. In an earlier analysis of about 550 of the donors, most TCR beta V segments were observed in productive rearrangements about 87% or about 30% of the time, broadly matching IMGT annotations. Several of the top co-occurrence clusters appeared to be linked to parvovirus B19, influenza, CMV and Epstein-Barr virus, according to a later analysis. A later analysis found that HLA-associated TCR beta chains were more clonally expanded and had lower generation probabilities than equally common non-associated chains. Correlated functional status among segregating V segments might reflect linkage disequilibrium, but an unknown experimental factor could not be ruled out. In vitro tests confirmed that three of the cytomegalovirus-associated TCR beta chains recognize cytomegalovirus antigens. Only TCR beta chains were sequenced in this cohort, and the absence of alpha or paired-chain data limited detectable features. A further reported finding was that TCR beta sequences accurately predicted the HLA-A and HLA-B alleles for most subjects in the first cohort. A later genetic analysis reported fewer N-insertions in productive TCRs among donors in an Asian-associated ancestry cluster than the 666-donor mean. V-gene and J-gene trimming of TCR beta chains was associated with a missense DCLRE1C variant in a later genetic analysis, and the association was replicated in an independent cohort. The authors suggested that the approach could potentially be generalized to other disease states and immunological phenotypes. While some public TCRs were present in many individuals, most TCR sequences turned up only very rarely across donors. Most CMV-associated TCR beta chains appeared to be HLA-restricted in a later analysis, and the HLA associations seemed to be driven largely by CMV exposure. In a later analysis, the rate of TCR association differed among HLA loci, with DRB1 alleles having the most associated TCRs and HLA-C alleles having the fewest. Because HLA typing was unavailable for some donors at each locus, only the typed subset was used in association tests. For the cohort, immune exposure information was limited to CMV serostatus. At a false discovery rate of 0.05, a later analysis linked 16,000 or so TCR beta sequences to specific HLA alleles. Some IMGT-functional V segments, including TRBV6-2 and TRBV6-3, could not be told apart with the 87-base-pair reads, so those segments were excluded. Because counts were too low, about 18 rarely observed V segments, including chromosome 9 orphons, were excluded from the earlier analysis of about 500 of the donors. The study gave a list of more than 150 TCR beta chains associated with cytomegalovirus.

CDR1 MNHEY and CDR2 SVGAGI were looked up in the germline V gene. The CDR3 measures 13 amino acids from cysteine to phenylalanine. This entry keeps only the CDR3 DNA: 39 bases, framed from base 1. The trim is 7 bases for V and 6 bases for J, with a gap of 16 bases between the germline ends. The specimen sequenced was PBMCs. The origin of this receptor is a woman younger than 35 in good health and CMV-seropositive. The rearranged segments are TRBV6-5 and TRBJ2-7; the best D guess is TRBD2, with 7 bases matching. The CDR3 is CASKAAGHFEQYF. The bases read TGTGCCAGCAAGGCAGCGGGACACTTCGAGCAGTACTTC.